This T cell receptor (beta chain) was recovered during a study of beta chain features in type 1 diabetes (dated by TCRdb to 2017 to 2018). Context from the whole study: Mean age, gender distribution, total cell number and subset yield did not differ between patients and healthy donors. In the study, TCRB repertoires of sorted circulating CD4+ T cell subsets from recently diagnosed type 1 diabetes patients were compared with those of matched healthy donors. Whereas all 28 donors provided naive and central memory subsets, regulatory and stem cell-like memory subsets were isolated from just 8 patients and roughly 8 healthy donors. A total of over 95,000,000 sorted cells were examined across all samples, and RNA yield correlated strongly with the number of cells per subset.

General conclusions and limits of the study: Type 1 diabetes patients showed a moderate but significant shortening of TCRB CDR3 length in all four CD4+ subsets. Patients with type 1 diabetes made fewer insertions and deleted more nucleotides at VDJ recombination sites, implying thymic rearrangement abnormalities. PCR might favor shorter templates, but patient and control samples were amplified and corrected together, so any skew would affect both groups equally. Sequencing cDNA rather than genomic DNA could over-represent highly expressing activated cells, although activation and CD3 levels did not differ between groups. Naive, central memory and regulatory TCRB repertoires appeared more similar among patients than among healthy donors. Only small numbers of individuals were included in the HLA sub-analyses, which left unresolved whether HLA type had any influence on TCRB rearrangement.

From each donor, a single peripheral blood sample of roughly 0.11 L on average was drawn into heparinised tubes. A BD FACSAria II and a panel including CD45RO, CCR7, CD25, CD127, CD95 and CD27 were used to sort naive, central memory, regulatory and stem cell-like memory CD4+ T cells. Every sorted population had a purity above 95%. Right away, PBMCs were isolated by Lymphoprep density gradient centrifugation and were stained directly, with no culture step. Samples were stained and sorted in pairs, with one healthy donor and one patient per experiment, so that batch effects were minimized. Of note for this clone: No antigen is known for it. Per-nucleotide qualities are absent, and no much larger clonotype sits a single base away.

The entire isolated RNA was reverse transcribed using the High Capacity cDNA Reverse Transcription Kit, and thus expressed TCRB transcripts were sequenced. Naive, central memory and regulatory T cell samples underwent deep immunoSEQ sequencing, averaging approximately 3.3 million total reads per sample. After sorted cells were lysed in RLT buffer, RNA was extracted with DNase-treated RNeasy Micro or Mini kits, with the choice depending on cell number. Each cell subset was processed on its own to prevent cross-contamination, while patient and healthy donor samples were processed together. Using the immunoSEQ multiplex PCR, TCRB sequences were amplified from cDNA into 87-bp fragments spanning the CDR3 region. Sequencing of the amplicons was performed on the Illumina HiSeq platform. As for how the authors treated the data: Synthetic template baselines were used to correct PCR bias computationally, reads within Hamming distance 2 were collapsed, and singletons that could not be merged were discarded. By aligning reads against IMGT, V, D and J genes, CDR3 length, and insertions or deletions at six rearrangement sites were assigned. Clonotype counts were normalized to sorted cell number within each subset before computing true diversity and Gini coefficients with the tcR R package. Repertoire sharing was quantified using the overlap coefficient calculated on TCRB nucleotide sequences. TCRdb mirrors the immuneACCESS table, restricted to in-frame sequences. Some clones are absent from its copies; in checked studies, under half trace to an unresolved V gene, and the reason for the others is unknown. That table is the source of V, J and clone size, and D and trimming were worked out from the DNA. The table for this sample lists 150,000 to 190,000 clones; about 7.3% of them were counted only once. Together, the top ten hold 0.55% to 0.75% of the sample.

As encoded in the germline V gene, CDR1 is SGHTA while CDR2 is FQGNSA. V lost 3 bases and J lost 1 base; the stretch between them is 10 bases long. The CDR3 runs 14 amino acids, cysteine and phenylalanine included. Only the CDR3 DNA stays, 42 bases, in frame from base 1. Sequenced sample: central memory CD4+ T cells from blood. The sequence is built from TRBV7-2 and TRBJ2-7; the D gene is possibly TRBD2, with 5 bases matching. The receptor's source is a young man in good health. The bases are TGTGCCAGCAGCTTGGAGGTAAATTCCTACGAGCAGTACTTC. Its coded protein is CASSLEVNSYEQYF.